This TCR beta chain came from a study of cytomegalovirus exposure and HLA in healthy donors. PCR primers comprised 60 Vbeta and 13 Jbeta primers. Sequencing was performed with immunoSEQ multiplex PCR; in TCRdb, only in-frame clones are kept and a portion is missing. The top ten clones hold around 3% of a sample with about 130,000 clones, about 80% of them seen once. The CDR3 contains 14 residues. Looked up from germline, CDR1 is MNHEY and CDR2 is SVGAGI. V lost 2 bases, J lost 9 bases, and 14 bases lay in between. This chain joins TRBV6-5 and TRBJ1-5; D gene unclear. This clonotype was sampled from a woman aged 50 to 60 in good health and CMV-seronegative. The sample was PBMCs. The DNA of the CDR3 is TGTGCCAGCAGTTACGTGGACGCCCGGGGGCCCCAGCATTTT. Its protein is CASSYVDARGPQHF.